This T cell receptor (beta chain) was sequenced during a study of cytomegalovirus exposure and HLA in healthy donors. Germline V lookup: CDR1 MNHEY, CDR2 SVGAGI. The length of the CDR3 is 15 residues. V lost 2 bases and J lost 4, with 14 bases in between. Both 60 Vbeta primers and 13 Jbeta primers went into the PCR. Sequenced by immunoSEQ multiplex PCR; TCRdb stores in-frame clones only, minus some. The profile shows roughly 130,000 clones, around three quarters of them singletons. V is TRBV6-5 and J is TRBJ1-1; D gene ambiguous. The specimen was PBMCs. This clonotype originated in a man aged 40-49 years in good health and CMV-seronegative. CDR3 bases: TGTGCCAGCAGTTACGAGGTAGGCCGCGGCACTGAAGCTTTCTTT. Protein: CASSYEVGRGTEAFF.